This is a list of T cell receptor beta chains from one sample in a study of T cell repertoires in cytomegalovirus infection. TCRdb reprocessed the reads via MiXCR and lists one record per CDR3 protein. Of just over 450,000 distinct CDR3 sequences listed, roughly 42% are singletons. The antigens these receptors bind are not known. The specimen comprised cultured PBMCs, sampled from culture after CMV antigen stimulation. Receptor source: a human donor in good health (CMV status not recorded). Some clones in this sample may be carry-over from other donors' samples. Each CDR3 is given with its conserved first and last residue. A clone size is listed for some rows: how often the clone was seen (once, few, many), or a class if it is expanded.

CDR3 protein: CASRDTGQETQYF
V gene: TRBV2
clone size: .

CDR3 protein: CASSYVGRTGRDEQFF
V gene: TRBV6-2/TRBV6-3
clone size: few

CDR3 protein: CASSLGSGVGQETQYF
V gene: TRBV28
clone size: .

CDR3 protein: CASGLVRASRVLNNEQFF
V gene: TRBV12-5
clone size: .

CDR3 protein: CASSFGGPGANVLTF
V gene: TRBV11-3
clone size: .

CDR3 protein: CASSSSWGEQFF
V gene: TRBV7-2
clone size: few

CDR3 protein: CASSEEAGHYEQYF
V gene: TRBV2
clone size: .

CDR3 protein: CASSFSFRGGGYEQYF
V gene: TRBV7-2
clone size: .

CDR3 protein: CASSPGGSPTDTQYF
V gene: TRBV12-3/TRBV12-4
clone size: .

CDR3 protein: CASSLEKGDEGNTEAFF
V gene: TRBV11-2
clone size: .

CDR3 protein: CASSLAPGLTNTGELFF
V gene: TRBV7-6
clone size: .

CDR3 protein: CASSLVVAGGRDEQYF
V gene: TRBV7-2
clone size: few

CDR3 protein: CASSLAALRGNIQYF
V gene: TRBV7-8
clone size: .

CDR3 protein: CASNGQGAGTDTQYF
V gene: TRBV2
clone size: .

CDR3 protein: CASSKTKPQGVRPRINSPLHF
V gene: TRBV19
clone size: many

CDR3 protein: CASRVRREVMNTEAFF
V gene: TRBV6-2/TRBV6-3
clone size: .

CDR3 protein: CASRRTSGRFADTQYF
V gene: TRBV6-6
clone size: few

CDR3 protein: CASRGLEGTGELFF
V gene: TRBV6-1
clone size: .

CDR3 protein: CASSPWAGVEKLFF
V gene: TRBV18
clone size: .

CDR3 protein: CASSLTAGREQYF
V gene: TRBV7-2
clone size: few

CDR3 protein: CSATRGRNGYTF
V gene: TRBV20-1
clone size: .

CDR3 protein: CASSPLPRGPNNQPQHF
V gene: TRBV7-6
clone size: once

CDR3 protein: CASSGQWPAYEQYF
V gene: TRBV7-9
clone size: many

CDR3 protein: CASSLVLASNEQFF
V gene: TRBV7-2
clone size: few

CDR3 protein: CASSLGGTGRNYGYTF
V gene: TRBV7-2
clone size: .

CDR3 protein: CASSYSSGMNEKLFF
V gene: TRBV6-5
clone size: .

CDR3 protein: CASSEMGRTRTQYF
V gene: TRBV6-6
clone size: few

CDR3 protein: CASRSQGNESPLHF
V gene: TRBV12-3/TRBV12-4
clone size: few

CDR3 protein: CASSPGLAVETQYF
V gene: TRBV7-2
clone size: .

CDR3 protein: CASSRRNTMTSTYEQYF
V gene: TRBV7-2
clone size: .

CDR3 protein: CASSPHGPNTEAFF
V gene: TRBV27
clone size: once

CDR3 protein: CASSPGQGAIGYTF
V gene: TRBV7-6
clone size: .

CDR3 protein: CSVRTGEGEKLFF
V gene: TRBV20-1
clone size: .